This T cell receptor (beta chain) was documented in a study of blood T cell repertoires in COVID-19. Recruits, aged roughly 18 to 90 years, lived in roughly 22 US areas. The CDR3 extends over 13 amino acids. Germline assignment: CDR1 SEHNR and CDR2 FQNEAQ (reference sequence). V lost 7 bases to trimming and J lost 7 bases; unmatched junction nucleotides: 2. Method: immunoSEQ multiplex PCR; TCRdb's copy keeps in-frame clones and lacks some. The sample yields 200,000 to 250,000 clones, less than 90% seen once. The chain links TRBV7-9 to TRBJ2-1, with 12 bases identical to TRBD2. The sequenced material came from PBMCs or T cells enriched from blood (not recorded which). The receptor was isolated from a woman aged 40 to 55 who had recovered from COVID-19. This chain's CDR3 is CASNLAGGNEQFF. The CDR3 DNA sequence: TGTGCCAGCAACCTAGCGGGAGGGAATGAGCAGTTCTTC.